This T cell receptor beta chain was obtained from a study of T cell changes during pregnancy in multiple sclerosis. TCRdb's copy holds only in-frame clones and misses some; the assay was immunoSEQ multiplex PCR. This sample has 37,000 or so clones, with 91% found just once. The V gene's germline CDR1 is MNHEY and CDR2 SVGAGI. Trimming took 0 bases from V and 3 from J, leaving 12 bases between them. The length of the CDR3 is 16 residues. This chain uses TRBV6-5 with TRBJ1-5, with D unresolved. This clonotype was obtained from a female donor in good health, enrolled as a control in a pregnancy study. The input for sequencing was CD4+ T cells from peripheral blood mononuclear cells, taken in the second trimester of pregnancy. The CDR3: CASSYSGGFLNQPQHF. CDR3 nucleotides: TGTGCCAGCAGTTACTCTGGCGGTTTTCTCAATCAGCCCCAGCATTTT.